The present T cell receptor (beta chain) was sequenced within a study of blood T cell repertoires in COVID-19. Clones were read by immunoSEQ multiplex PCR, and TCRdb kept only the in-frame ones, dropping some. This repertoire shows about 240,000 clones, 82% found once; its top ten account for 9.5% to 15%. Germline V gene sequence: CDR1 MNHEY, CDR2 SMNVEV (reference sequence). The V segment lost 1 base and the J segment 10 bases; nucleotides outside the gene matches: 10. The CDR3 consists of 15 residues. This sequence was found in a woman aged 55-75 years with active or convalescent COVID-19. Sequencing used peripheral blood. The chain has TRBV27 and TRBJ2-1, with 7 bases matching TRBD2. This chain's CDR3 is CASSLFWGGDREQFF. DNA of the CDR3: TGTGCCAGCAGTTTATTCTGGGGGGGGGATCGGGAGCAGTTCTTC.